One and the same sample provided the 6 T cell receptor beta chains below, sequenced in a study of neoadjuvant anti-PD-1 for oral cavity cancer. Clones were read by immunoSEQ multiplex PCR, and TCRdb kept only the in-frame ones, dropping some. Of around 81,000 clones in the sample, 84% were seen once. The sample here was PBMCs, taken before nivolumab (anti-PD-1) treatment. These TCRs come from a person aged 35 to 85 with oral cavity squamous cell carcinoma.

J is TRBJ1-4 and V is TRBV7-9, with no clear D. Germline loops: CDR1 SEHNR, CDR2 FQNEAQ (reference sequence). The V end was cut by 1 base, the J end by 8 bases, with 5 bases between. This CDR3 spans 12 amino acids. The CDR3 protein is CASSLGGEKLFF. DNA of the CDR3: TGTGCCAGCAGCTTAGGTGGGGAAAAACTGTTTTTT.

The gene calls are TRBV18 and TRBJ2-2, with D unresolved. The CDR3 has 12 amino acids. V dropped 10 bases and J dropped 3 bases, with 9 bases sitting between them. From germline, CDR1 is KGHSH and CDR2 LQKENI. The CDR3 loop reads CATALDTGELFF. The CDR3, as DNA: TGTGCCACCGCTCTAGACACCGGGGAGCTGTTTTTT.

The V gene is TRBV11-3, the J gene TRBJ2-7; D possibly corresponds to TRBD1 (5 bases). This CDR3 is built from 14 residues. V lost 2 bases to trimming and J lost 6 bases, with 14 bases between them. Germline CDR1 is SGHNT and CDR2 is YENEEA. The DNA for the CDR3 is TGTGCCAGCAGCTTAAGTTACAGGCCCACCGAGCAGTACTTC. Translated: CASSLSYRPTEQYF.

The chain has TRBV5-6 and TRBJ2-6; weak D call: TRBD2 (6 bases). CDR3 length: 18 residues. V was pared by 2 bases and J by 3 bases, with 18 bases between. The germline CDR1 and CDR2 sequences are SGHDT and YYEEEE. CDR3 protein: CASSLFGGPGSGANVLTF. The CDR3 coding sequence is TGTGCCAGCAGCTTATTTGGGGGTCCCGGGAGTGGGGCCAACGTCCTGACTTTC.

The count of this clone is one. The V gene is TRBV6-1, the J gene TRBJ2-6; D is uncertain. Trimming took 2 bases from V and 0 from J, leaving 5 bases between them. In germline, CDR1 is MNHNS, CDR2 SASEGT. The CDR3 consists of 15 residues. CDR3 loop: CASSEPHSGANVLTF. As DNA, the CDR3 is TGTGCCAGCAGTGAACCCCACTCTGGGGCCAACGTCCTGACTTTC.

CDR3 sequence: CASSQEREMGHNEQFF. DNA for the CDR3: TGCGCCAGCAGCCAAGAGCGGGAGATGGGCCACAATGAGCAGTTCTTC. The rearrangement uses TRBV4-1 and TRBJ2-1; 7 nucleotides agree with TRBD2. Per the germline V gene, CDR1 is MGHRA and CDR2 is YSYEKL. The CDR3 length is 16 residues. Germline trimming cut 0 bases from V and 5 bases from J; bases unmatched to any gene: 7.